Below, 4 T cell receptor beta chains from the same sample are listed, as sequenced in a study of spatial heterogeneity in lung cancer. Regarding time point: sample taken at primary tumor resection. From tumor, nontumor lung or frozen PBMC, whole RNA was taken unsorted for sequencing. MiXCR was run by TCRdb on the 5' RACE reads, yielding one entry per CDR3 protein. The data show about 82,000 distinct CDR3 sequences, with roughly 12% seen just once and about 4.6% held by the top ten. Sequenced material: PBMCs, taken at surgery. The origin of the receptors is a male donor with early-stage non-small cell lung cancer.

This clonotype appeared many times. This chain uses TRBV29-1 with TRBJ1-4; the D is unclear. Germline lookup yields CDR1 SQVTM and CDR2 ANQGSEA. Trimming removed 2 bases from V and 6 bases from J, with 7 bases in between. The CDR3 is 12 residues long. CDR3 DNA sequence: TGCAGCGTTGAAAAGGGAGATGAAAAACTGTTTTTT. Translation gives CSVEKGDEKLFF.

This clonotype turned up a few times. V usage is TRBV10-3 and J usage is TRBJ2-6; TRBD1 is a possible D gene (6 bases). This CDR3 region has 15 residues. The germline V and J ends were trimmed by 7 bases and 2 bases, with 12 bases remaining between them. Germline V CDR1 and CDR2: ENHRY, SYGVKD. CDR3 amino acids: CAITPGVTGANVLTF. CDR3 DNA: TGTGCCATCACCCCAGGGGTAACTGGGGCCAACGTCCTGACTTTC.

J is TRBJ1-1 and V is TRBV20-1; D unresolved. The CDR3 extends over 13 amino acids. Trimming left V 6 bases short and J 0 bases short, with 11 bases between. Germline CDR1 DFQATT, CDR2 SNEGSKA (reference sequence). For the CDR3, the DNA is TGCAGTGCCGGAGGCCAAGTGAACACTGAAGCTTTCTTT. It yields the protein CSAGGQVNTEAFF.

The chain recombines TRBV29-1 with TRBJ1-4; the D gene is possibly TRBD1 (5 bases). Deletions cut 0 bases from V and 1 base from J, with 9 bases between. Germline V gives CDR1 SQVTM, CDR2 ANQGSEA. This CDR3 contains 15 residues. CDR3 in amino acids: CSVEEGVRTNEKLFF. In DNA form, the CDR3 reads TGCAGCGTTGAAGAGGGGGTCCGAACTAATGAAAAACTGTTTTTT.